The sequence of this T cell receptor (beta chain) was determined in a study of cytomegalovirus exposure and HLA in healthy donors. Using immunoSEQ multiplex PCR, the repertoire was profiled, and TCRdb retains in-frame clones only, with some absent. The repertoire consists of 150,000 to 200,000 clones, with about nine tenths occurring once and the leading ten covering about 2.5%. Study results and limitations: There were under 200 TCR beta chains listed as cytomegalovirus-associated.

As regards this clone: Its antigen is unidentified.

Trimming took 4 bases from V and 5 from J, leaving 11 bases between them. The germline gives CDR1 SGHNT, CDR2 YYREEE (reference sequence). CDR3 length equals 13 residues. The rearrangement joins TRBV5-4 to TRBJ2-3; a possible D gene is TRBD2 (5 bases). Sequenced: PBMCs. This TCR came from a man aged 18 to 29 in good health and CMV-seropositive. The CDR3: CASSASAGDTQYF. CDR3 coding DNA: TGTGCCAGCAGCGCCTCGGCGGGAGATACGCAGTATTTT.